This TCR beta chain derives from a study of blood T cells in healthy people across ages. The V gene's germline CDR1 is SGHDT and CDR2 YYEEEE. Trimming took 3 bases from V and 1 from J; bases not matched to a gene: 8. The CDR3 contains 18 residues. The second PCR ran about 6 to 12 cycles with a sample-barcoded 5' primer and J-beta primers. TCRdb ran MiXCR on the 5' RACE reads and lists one entry per CDR3 protein. Seen here are about 1.7 million distinct CDR3 sequences, approximately 28% observed once, and the top ten hold over 7%. Each donor was a healthy Caucasian individual from Russia, aged about 6 to 100.

The chain recombines TRBV5-6 with TRBJ1-5; 12 nucleotides agree with TRBD1. The source material was blood. This clonotype was obtained from a woman between 25 and 40 years old in good health. CDR3 protein: CASSWGDRGRRSNQPQHF. The CDR3 coding sequence is TGTGCCAGCAGCTGGGGGGACAGGGGGCGAAGGAGCAATCAGCCCCAGCATTTT. Combining the CDR3 with reference TRBV5-6 and TRBJ1-5 gives the whole variable domain DAGVTQSPTHLIKTRGQQVTLRCSPKSGHDTVSWYQQALGQGPQFIFQYYEEEERQRGNFPDRFSGHQFPNYSSELNVNALLLGDSALYLCASSWGDRGRRSNQPQHFGDGTRLSIL.